The source of this T cell receptor beta chain is a study of monozygotic twins with inflammatory bowel disease. With about 17 and 10 cycles respectively, two nested PCRs were carried out on TCRalpha and TCRbeta cDNA. TCRdb reprocessed the 5' RACE reads and keeps a single row for each CDR3 protein, giving no DNA. This sample's table reports approximately 330,000 distinct CDR3 sequences. The sequenced material came from blood. The sequence was collected from a human donor with ulcerative colitis or Crohn's disease, or a healthy co-twin of an affected twin (not recorded which).

CDR3 in amino acids: CSALGLADYNEQFF. This chain links TRBV20-1 with TRBJ2-1; no DNA is available, so the TRBD2 call from TCRdb remains unchecked. The CDR3 has 14 amino acids. Looked up from germline, CDR1 is DFQATT and CDR2 is SNEGSKA (reference sequence).